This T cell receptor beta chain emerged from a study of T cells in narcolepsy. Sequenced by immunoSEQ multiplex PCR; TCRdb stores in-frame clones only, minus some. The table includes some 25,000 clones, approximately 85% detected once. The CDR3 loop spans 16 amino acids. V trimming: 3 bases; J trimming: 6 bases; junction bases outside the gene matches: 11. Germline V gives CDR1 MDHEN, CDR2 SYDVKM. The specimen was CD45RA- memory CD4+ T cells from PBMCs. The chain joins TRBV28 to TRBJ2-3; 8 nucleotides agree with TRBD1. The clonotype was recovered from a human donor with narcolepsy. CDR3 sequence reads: CASSFQGTGSWDTQYF. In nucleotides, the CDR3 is TGTGCCAGCAGTTTTCAGGGGACAGGCTCTTGGGATACGCAGTATTTT.